The rows below give T cell receptor beta chains drawn from one sample of a study of T cell clones after liver transplantation. Assay used: immunoSEQ multiplex PCR; TCRdb lists only in-frame clones, some missing. Here the sample spans fewer than 85,000 clones, over 80% being singletons. Sequenced material: CD4+ T cells from blood, taken at the 22-month timepoint. The receptors originated from a human patient who received a liver transplant. Certain T cells may be donor cells from the graft. Each CDR3 is given without its conserved first and last residue.

v_call,j_call,cdr3_aa
TRBV7-2,TRBJ1-1,ASSLGTAIEAF
TRBV7-3,TRBJ2-5,ASSNTGSYQETQY
TRBV2,TRBJ2-3,ASRLTSGDPTDTQY
TRBV9,TRBJ2-4,ASSTRTGGNIQY
TRBV6-6,TRBJ1-1,ASSYLVVNTEAF
TRBV29-1,TRBJ2-1,SATSSGAYNEQF
TRBV7-6,TRBJ2-7,ASSLEGGFLREQY
TRBV20-1,TRBJ2-1,SARDGITGV
TRBV29-1,TRBJ2-3,SVSTGRPDTQY
TRBV7-6,TRBJ1-5,ASSLIPSNQPQH
TRBV7-8,TRBJ2-1,ASRKAAGVGEQF
TRBV7-2,TRBJ2-1,ASSLRSGLGNNEQF
TRBV6-5,TRBJ2-3,ASRVGSGIPDTQY
TRBV11-2,TRBJ2-3,ASTLRRGVSTDTQY
TRBV6-4,TRBJ2-1,ASSKEGPVYNEQF
TRBV5-6,TRBJ2-3,ASSFGFWGRDTQY
TRBV5-1,TRBJ1-5,ASSTGQQGQPQH
TRBV14,TRBJ1-4,ASSQDLFAGEGKLF
TRBV9,TRBJ2-7,ASSGQGRNEQY
TRBV7-2,TRBJ2-5,ASSFYSKGGETQY
TRBV6-1,TRBJ1-5,ASSERSNQPQH
TRBV5-1,TRBJ2-4,ASSLQGRAKNIQY
TRBV29-1,TRBJ2-3,SVVGGSGTRSTDTQY
TRBV28,TRBJ2-3,ASSLVTAGDTQY
TRBV9,TRBJ2-5,ASSVFSGSQETQY
TRBV18,TRBJ1-2,ASSPGGAGYGYGYT
TRBV11-2,TRBJ2-5,ASSPSSDQETQY
TRBV27,TRBJ1-1,ASSLNRLNTEAF
TRBV10-3,TRBJ2-5,AISSDGTFKETQY
TRBV5-1,TRBJ2-3,ASSPGVADTQY
TRBV19,TRBJ1-4,ASRVGGTNEKLF
TRBV15,TRBJ1-3,ATSRDVWTGNTIY
TRBV2,TRBJ1-4,ASSEDRGREKLF
TRBV29-1,TRBJ1-3,SVEGVGNTIY
TRBV2,TRBJ2-2,ASSEDGGDTGELF
TRBV11-2,TRBJ2-4,ASSLASGKNIQY
TRBV18,TRBJ1-1,ASSQSGGENTEAF
TRBV6-5,TRBJ2-7,ASSYEGGTLSYEQY
TRBV27,TRBJ2-5,ASRHLAGAQETQY
TRBV4-3,TRBJ1-5,ASSQDFRQDYSNQPQH
TRBV27,TRBJ1-4,ASSSKLVGGWEKLF
TRBV7-2,TRBJ1-3,ASSLGPTQRNTIY
TRBV7-2,TRBJ2-2,ASSTSGGYAGELF
TRBV7-9,TRBJ1-3,ASSPPRRVGNTIY
TRBV10-3,TRBJ1-5,AISRDGNQPQH
TRBV28,TRBJ2-7,ASSPGGSSYEQY
TRBV28,TRBJ1-5,ASRQPGQGRNQPQH
TRBV11-2,TRBJ1-6,ASSSPPEHSPLH
TRBV11-2,TRBJ1-2,ASSQSLSGYT
TRBV7-9,TRBJ2-5,ASSLSGVLETQY
TRBV7-6,TRBJ2-3,ASSMRGESDTQY
TRBV9,TRBJ1-3,ASSVDQGRGRTIY
TRBV6-6,TRBJ2-3,ASSRRETDTQY
TRBV30,TRBJ1-3,AWNRDRGSGNTIY